This entry describes one TCR beta chain. Germline lookup yields CDR1 MNHNY and CDR2 SVGAGI (reference sequence). Deletions cut 5 bases from V and 7 bases from J, with 13 bases between. The CDR3 consists of 13 residues. The entry originates in a study of beta chain features in type 1 diabetes. The sequenced template was cDNA made from the entire isolated RNA. Assay: immunoSEQ multiplex PCR; the TCRdb copy retains only in-frame clones and omits some. The data show about 360,000 clones, roughly 13% seen once. The receptor was derived from a young man in good health. The sample comprised naive CD4+ T cells from blood. The J gene is TRBJ2-3, the V gene TRBV6-6, with TRBD2 as a possible D gene (5 bases). The CDR3 reads CASSPGGSYTQYF. Here the CDR3 DNA reads TGTGCCAGCAGTCCCGGCGGGTCATATACGCAGTATTTT.